These 13 T cell receptor beta chains share one sample of origin, sequenced in a study of blood T cell repertoires in COVID-19. Repertoires were generated with immunoSEQ multiplex PCR, while TCRdb's copy carries only in-frame clones and drops some. The repertoire holds about 220,000 clones, around 86% seen once, with approximately 5.2% in the top ten. Sequenced material: peripheral blood. Receptor source: an older woman with COVID-19, enrolled during active disease.

The genes are TRBV19 and TRBJ2-3; 8 bases agree with TRBD1. Germline-derived CDR1 and CDR2 are LNHDA and SQIVND (reference sequence). The CDR3 is made up of 14 amino acids. V dropped 4 bases and J dropped 5; count of bases not matched to a gene: 5. CDR3 residues: CASSTTGGVDTQYF. For the CDR3, the DNA is TGTGCCAGTAGTACAACAGGGGGAGTAGATACGCAGTATTTT.

This chain links TRBV5-1 with TRBJ2-1; 8 nucleotides line up with TRBD2. V gave up 6 bases and J gave up 0 bases; unmatched junction bases: 11. From germline, CDR1 is SGHRS and CDR2 YFSETQ. The CDR3 is made up of 17 amino acids. The CDR3 DNA is TGCGCCAGCAAACCGGGGATAGCGGGATTCTCCTACAATGAGCAGTTCTTC. The encoded protein is CASKPGIAGFSYNEQFF.

The chain uses TRBV5-8 and TRBJ1-5, with a possible D match to TRBD1 (6 bases). Trimming cost V 6 bases and J 0 bases, with 13 bases left between them. The CDR3 has 15 residues. Looked up from germline, CDR1 is SGHTS and CDR2 is YDEGEE. The CDR3 DNA follows: TGTGCCAGCACTGAGAGGGGGTATAGCAATCAGCCCCAGCATTTT. Translation gives CASTERGYSNQPQHF.

The chain links TRBV7-2 to TRBJ2-7, with 9 bases fitting TRBD1. The V gene's germline CDR1 is SGHTA and CDR2 FQGNSA. With 5 bases clipped from V and 3 bases from J, the junction kept 5 bases outside the gene matches. The CDR3 loop spans 14 amino acids. CDR3 sequence: CASSARTGVYEQYF. The CDR3 DNA sequence: TGTGCCAGCAGCGCGCGGACAGGGGTCTACGAGCAGTACTTC.

J is TRBJ2-2 and V is TRBV30, with TRBD2 as a possible D gene (6 bases). V was trimmed by 7 bases and J by 5 bases, leaving 20 bases between them. Germline V gives CDR1 GTSNPN, CDR2 SVGIG (reference sequence). The CDR3 sequence is 15 residues long. This CDR3 is CASLFSGQRTGELFF. Here the CDR3 DNA reads TGTGCCTCCCTGTTTAGCGGCCAACGAACCGGGGAGCTGTTTTTT.

The chain combines TRBV5-6 with TRBJ2-5, with TRBD1 as a possible D gene (5 bases). Germline values: CDR1 SGHDT, CDR2 YYEEEE. This CDR3 is built from 15 residues. V dropped 2 bases and J dropped 4 bases, with 15 bases sitting between them. The CDR3 loop is CASSFYGRASETQYF. CDR3 nucleotides: TGTGCCAGCAGCTTCTATGGCAGGGCCTCAGAGACCCAGTACTTC.

The gene calls are TRBV24-1 and TRBJ1-2; D is undetermined. The CDR3 has 13 residues. Trimming pared 3 bases from V and 7 bases from J, leaving 11 bases between. Germline CDR1 and CDR2: KGHDR and SFDVKD. CDR3 sequence: CATSDAQAGGYTF. The CDR3 DNA sequence: TGTGCCACCAGTGATGCCCAAGCCGGTGGCTACACCTTC.

The rearrangement uses TRBV28 and TRBJ2-3; D might be TRBD2 (5 bases). Germline V gene lookup returns CDR1 MDHEN and CDR2 SYDVKM. The V end was cut by 6 bases, the J end by 2 bases, with 18 bases between. The CDR3 is 16 residues long. As DNA, the CDR3 is TGTGCCAGCAGCTCCAATCTAAGAGGGATCACAGATACGCAGTATTTT. It yields the protein CASSSNLRGITDTQYF.

The rearrangement joins TRBV19 to TRBJ2-3; 10 bases line up with TRBD1. CDR3 length: 16 residues. CDR1 and CDR2 from the germline V gene are LNHDA and SQIVND (reference sequence). V gave up 6 bases and J gave up 1 base; unmatched junction bases: 7. CDR3: CASRLTGTGGTDTQYF. The CDR3 bases are TGTGCCAGTAGGCTTACCGGGACAGGGGGCACAGATACGCAGTATTTT. Full variable domain (outside the CDR3, taken from reference TRBV19 and TRBJ2-3): DGGITQSPKYLFRKEGQNVTLSCEQNLNHDAMYWYRQDPGQGLRLIYYSQIVNDFQKGDIAEGYSVSREKKESFPLTVTSAQKNPTAFYLCASRLTGTGGTDTQYFGPGTRLTVL.

This clone was observed a handful of times. The chain employs TRBV30 and TRBJ1-2; 12 nucleotides agree with TRBD1. This CDR3 spans 20 amino acids. J gave up 1 base and V 2 bases, and 17 bases lay outside the gene matches. From germline, CDR1 is GTSNPN and CDR2 SVGIG (reference sequence). The CDR3 DNA reads TGTGCCTGGAGTTATGGAGGGACAGGGGGCGCGCGGTCTTATAACTATGGCTACACCTTC. Translating it yields CAWSYGGTGGARSYNYGYTF.

J is TRBJ1-6 and V is TRBV19; 7 bases map to TRBD1. CDR1 is LNHDA, CDR2 SQIVND, per germline (reference sequence). The J segment lost 0 bases and the V segment lost 7 bases, leaving 9 bases of the junction unmatched. The CDR3 length is 17 residues. The CDR3 nucleotides read TGTGCCAGTAAACCCCAGGGGGACTTCTCCTATAATTCACCCCTCCACTTT. Translating it yields CASKPQGDFSYNSPLHF.

This chain connects TRBV7-9 to TRBJ2-2, with 12 bases lining up with TRBD2. With 5 bases clipped from V and 4 bases from J, the junction kept 11 bases outside the gene matches. Germline V gene lookup returns CDR1 SEHNR and CDR2 FQNEAQ (reference sequence). The CDR3 length is 18 residues. The CDR3 spells CASSLTETSGRTTGELFF. The DNA for the CDR3 is TGTGCCAGCAGCCTTACAGAAACTAGCGGGAGGACCACCGGGGAGCTGTTTTTT.

The V and J genes are TRBV6-4 and TRBJ2-1, with D tentatively TRBD2 (6 bases). V shed 4 bases and J shed 3 bases, with 13 bases lying between them. The CDR3 has 15 residues. Germline CDR1 and CDR2: MRHNA and SNTAGT. CDR3 nucleotide sequence: TGTGCCAGCAGTGTACCGGGAGTATACTACAATGAGCAGTTCTTC. Translating it yields CASSVPGVYYNEQFF.